The sequence of this TCR beta chain was determined in a study of blood T cell repertoires in COVID-19. Under the authors' procedure: Amplifying reference gene primers gave estimates of nucleated cell counts. Assay: immunoSEQ multiplex PCR; the TCRdb copy retains only in-frame clones and omits some. For V, J and clone size, that table is used; D and trimming come from the DNA. The data contain 310,000 or so clones, around 82% of them seen just once; the ten biggest clones take up roughly 1.3%. The germline V gene has CDR1 ENHRY and CDR2 SYGVKD. CDR3 length: 16 residues. V dropped 6 bases and J dropped 2; count of bases not matched to a gene: 13.

The TCR sequence derives from a woman between 50 and 59 years old with acute or convalescent COVID-19. The chain recombines TRBV10-3 with TRBJ2-7; 7 bases align to TRBD2. The specimen sequenced was peripheral blood. CDR3 DNA sequence: TGTGCCATCAGGGCCAGCGGGACTCAAGGGGCCTACGAGCAGTACTTC. Protein sequence: CAIRASGTQGAYEQYF.